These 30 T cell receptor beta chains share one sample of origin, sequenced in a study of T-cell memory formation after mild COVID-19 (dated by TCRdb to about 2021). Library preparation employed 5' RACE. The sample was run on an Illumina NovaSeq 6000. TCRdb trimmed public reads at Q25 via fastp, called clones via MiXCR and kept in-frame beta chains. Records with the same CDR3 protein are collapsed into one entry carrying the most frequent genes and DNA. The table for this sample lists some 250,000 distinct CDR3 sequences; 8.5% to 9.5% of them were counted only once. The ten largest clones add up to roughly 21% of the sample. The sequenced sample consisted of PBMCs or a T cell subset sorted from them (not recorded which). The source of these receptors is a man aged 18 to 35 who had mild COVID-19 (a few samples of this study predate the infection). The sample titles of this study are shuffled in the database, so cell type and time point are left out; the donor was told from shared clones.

For the CDR3, the DNA is TGCAGTGCTAGAGGGCCAGGGCCGGCTTTCTTT. Translating gives CSARGPGPAFF. This chain uses TRBV20-1 with TRBJ1-1; weak D call: TRBD1 (5 bases). Trimming pared 1 base from V and 11 bases from J, leaving 11 bases between. CDR1 DFQATT and CDR2 SNEGSKA come from the germline V gene (reference sequence). The CDR3 runs 11 residues.

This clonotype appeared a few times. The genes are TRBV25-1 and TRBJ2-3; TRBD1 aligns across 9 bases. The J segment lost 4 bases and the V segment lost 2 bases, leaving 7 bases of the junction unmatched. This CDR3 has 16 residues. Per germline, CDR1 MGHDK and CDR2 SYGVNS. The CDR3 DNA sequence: TGTGCCAGCAGTGAAAACCGGGACAGGGTGGCAGATACGCAGTATTTT. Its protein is CASSENRDRVADTQYF.

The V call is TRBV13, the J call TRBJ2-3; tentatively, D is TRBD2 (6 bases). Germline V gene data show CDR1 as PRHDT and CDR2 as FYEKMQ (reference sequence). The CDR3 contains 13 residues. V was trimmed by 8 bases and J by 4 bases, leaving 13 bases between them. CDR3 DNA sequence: TGTGCCAGCTTACTAGCCGGGGCAGATACGCAGTATTTT. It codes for CASLLAGADTQYF.

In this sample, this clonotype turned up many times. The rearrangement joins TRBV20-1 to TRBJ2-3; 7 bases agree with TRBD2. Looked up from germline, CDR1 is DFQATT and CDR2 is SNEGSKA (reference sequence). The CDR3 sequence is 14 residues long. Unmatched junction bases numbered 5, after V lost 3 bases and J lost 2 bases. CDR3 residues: CSASSGGDTDTQYF. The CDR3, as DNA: TGCAGTGCTAGCTCGGGGGGAGACACAGATACGCAGTATTTT.

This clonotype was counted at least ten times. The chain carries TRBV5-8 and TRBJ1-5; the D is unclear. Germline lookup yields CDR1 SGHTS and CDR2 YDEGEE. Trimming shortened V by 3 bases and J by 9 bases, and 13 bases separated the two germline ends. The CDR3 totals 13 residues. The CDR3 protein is CASSSRGEWPQHF. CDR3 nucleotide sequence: TGTGCCAGCAGCTCTAGAGGAGAATGGCCCCAGCATTTT. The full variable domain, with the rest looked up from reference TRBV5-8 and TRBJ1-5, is EAGVTQSPTHLIKTRGQQATLRCSPISGHTSVYWYQQALGLGLQFLLWYDEGEERNRGNFPPRFSGRQFPNYSSELNVNALELEDSALYLCASSSRGEWPQHFGDGTRLSIL.

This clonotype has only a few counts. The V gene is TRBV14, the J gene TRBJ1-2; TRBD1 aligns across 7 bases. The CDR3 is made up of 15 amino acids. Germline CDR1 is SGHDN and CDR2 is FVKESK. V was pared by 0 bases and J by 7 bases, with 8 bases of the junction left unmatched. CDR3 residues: CASSQDWEGALGYTF. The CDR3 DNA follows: TGTGCCAGCAGCCAAGATTGGGAGGGGGCCCTTGGCTACACCTTC.

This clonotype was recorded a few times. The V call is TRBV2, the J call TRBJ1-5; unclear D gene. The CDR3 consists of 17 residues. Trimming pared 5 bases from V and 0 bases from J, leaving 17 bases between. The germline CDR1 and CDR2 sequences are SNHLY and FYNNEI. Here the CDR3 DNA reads TGTGCCAGCAGTCAAGAGAGGCAGCTTTATAGCAATCAGCCCCAGCATTTT. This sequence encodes CASSQERQLYSNQPQHF.

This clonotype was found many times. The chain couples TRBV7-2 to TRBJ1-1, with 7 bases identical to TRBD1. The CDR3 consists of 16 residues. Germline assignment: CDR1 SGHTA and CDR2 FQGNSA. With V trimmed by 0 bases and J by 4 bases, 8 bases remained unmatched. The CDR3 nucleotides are TGTGCCAGCAGCTTAGCGTCGGCAGGGGGGTTCACTGAAGCTTTCTTT. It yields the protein CASSLASAGGFTEAFF.

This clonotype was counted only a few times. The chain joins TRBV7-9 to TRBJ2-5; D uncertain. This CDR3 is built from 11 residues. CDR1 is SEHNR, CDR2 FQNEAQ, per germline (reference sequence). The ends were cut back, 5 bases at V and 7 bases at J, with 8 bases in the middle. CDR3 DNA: TGTGCCAGCAGCGACGCCGGGACCCAGTACTTC. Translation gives CASSDAGTQYF.

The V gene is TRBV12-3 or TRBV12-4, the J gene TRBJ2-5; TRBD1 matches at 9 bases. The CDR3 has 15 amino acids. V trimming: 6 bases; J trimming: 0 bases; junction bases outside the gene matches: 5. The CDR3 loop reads CASREQGAYQETQYF. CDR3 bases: TGTGCCAGCAGGGAACAGGGGGCCTACCAAGAGACCCAGTACTTC.

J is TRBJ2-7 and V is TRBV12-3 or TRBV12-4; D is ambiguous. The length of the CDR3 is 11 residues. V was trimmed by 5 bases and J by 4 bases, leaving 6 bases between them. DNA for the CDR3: TGTGCCAGCAGTCTGATGTACGAGCAGTACTTC. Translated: CASSLMYEQYF.

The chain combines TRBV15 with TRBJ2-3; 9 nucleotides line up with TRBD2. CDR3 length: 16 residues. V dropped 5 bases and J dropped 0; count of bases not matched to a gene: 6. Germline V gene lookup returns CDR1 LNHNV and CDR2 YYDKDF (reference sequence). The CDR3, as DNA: TGTGCCACCAGCGGACTAGCGAGGGAAAGCACAGATACGCAGTATTTT. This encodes CATSGLARESTDTQYF.

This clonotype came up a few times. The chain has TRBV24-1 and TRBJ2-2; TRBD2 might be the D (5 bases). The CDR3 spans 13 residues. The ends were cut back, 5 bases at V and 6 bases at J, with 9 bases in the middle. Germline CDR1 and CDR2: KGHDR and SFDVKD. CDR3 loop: CATSGAGAGELFF. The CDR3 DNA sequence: TGTGCCACCAGTGGTGCGGGCGCCGGGGAGCTGTTTTTT.

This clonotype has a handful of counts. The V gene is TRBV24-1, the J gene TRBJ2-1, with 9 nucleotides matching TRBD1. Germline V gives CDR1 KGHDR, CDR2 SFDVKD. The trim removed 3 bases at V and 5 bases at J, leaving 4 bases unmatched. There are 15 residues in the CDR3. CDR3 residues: CATSDQGTGNNEQFF. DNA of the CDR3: TGTGCCACCAGTGATCAGGGGACAGGGAACAATGAGCAGTTCTTC.

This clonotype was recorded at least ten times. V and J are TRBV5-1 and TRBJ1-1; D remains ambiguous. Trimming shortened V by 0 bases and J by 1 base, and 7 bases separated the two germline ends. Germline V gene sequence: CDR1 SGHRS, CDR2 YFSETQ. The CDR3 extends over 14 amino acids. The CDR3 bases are TGCGCCAGCAGCTTGGAGCGGCGGAACACTGAAGCTTTCTTT. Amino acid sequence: CASSLERRNTEAFF.

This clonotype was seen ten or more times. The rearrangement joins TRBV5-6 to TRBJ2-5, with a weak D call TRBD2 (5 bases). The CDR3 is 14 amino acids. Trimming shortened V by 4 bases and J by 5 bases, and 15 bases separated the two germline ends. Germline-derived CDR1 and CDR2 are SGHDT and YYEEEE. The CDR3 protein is CASSPRARRETQYF. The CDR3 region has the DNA TGTGCCAGCAGCCCGAGGGCTCGTCGGGAGACCCAGTACTTC.

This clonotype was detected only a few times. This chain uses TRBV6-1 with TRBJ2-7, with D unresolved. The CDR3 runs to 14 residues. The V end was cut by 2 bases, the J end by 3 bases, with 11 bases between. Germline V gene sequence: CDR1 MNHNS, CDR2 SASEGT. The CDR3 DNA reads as TGTGCCAGCAGTGAATATGGGTCGGGCTACGAGCAGTACGTC. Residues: CASSEYGSGYEQYV.

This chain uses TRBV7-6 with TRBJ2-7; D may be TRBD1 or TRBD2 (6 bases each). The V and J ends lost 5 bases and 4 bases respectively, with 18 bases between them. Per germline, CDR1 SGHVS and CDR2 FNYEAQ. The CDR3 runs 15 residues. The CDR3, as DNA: TGTGCCAGCAGCCTAGGGGGAGGTGGGGATTACGAGCAGTACGTC. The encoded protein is CASSLGGGGDYEQYV.

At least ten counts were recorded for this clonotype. CDR3 residues: CASAEGAAGRTYEQYF. The CDR3 coding sequence is TGCGCCAGCGCCGAAGGGGCAGCAGGGCGGACCTACGAGCAGTACTTC. V usage is TRBV5-1 and J usage is TRBJ2-7; D possibly corresponds to TRBD1 (5 bases). The CDR3 length is 16 residues. From germline, CDR1 is SGHRS and CDR2 YFSETQ. The V and J ends lost 7 bases and 2 bases respectively, with 22 bases between them.

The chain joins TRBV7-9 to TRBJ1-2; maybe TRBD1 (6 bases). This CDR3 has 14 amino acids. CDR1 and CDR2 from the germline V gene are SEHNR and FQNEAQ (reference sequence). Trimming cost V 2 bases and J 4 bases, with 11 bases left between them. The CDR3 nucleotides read TGTGCCAGCAGCTTATCAGGGGCGGGCTATGGCTACACCTTC. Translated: CASSLSGAGYGYTF.

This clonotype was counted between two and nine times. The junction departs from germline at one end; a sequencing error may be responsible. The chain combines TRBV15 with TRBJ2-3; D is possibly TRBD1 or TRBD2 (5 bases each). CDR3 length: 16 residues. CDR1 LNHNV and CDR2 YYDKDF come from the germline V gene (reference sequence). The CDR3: CATGSLPGTSTDTQYF. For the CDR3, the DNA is TGTGCCACCGGCAGTCTCCCAGGGACCTCCACAGATACGCAGTATTTT.

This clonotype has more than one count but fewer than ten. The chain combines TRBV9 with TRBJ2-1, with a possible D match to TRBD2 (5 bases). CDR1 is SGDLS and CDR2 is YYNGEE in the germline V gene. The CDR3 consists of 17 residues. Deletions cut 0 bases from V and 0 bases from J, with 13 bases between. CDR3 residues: CASSVDGRAASYNEQFF. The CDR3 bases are TGTGCCAGCAGCGTAGATGGCCGAGCGGCCTCCTACAATGAGCAGTTCTTC.

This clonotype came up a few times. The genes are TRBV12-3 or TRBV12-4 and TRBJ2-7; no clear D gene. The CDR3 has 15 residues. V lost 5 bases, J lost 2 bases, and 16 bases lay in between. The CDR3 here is CASSTLGELPYEQYF. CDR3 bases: TGTGCCAGCAGTACTCTTGGGGAACTACCCTACGAGCAGTACTTC.

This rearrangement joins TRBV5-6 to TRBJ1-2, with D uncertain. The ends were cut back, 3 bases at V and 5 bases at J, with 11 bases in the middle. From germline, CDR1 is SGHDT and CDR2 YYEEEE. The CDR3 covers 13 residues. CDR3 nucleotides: TGTGCCAGCAGCTCGTGGTTGACTTATGGCTACACCTTC. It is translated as CASSSWLTYGYTF.

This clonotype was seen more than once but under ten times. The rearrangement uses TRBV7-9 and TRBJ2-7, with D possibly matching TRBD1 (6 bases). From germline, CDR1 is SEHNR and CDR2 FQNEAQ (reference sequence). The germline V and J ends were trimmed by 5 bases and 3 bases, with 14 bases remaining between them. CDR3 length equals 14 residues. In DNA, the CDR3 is TGTGCCAGCAGCCCTCCCACCAGGGGCTACGAGCAGTACTTC. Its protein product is CASSPPTRGYEQYF.

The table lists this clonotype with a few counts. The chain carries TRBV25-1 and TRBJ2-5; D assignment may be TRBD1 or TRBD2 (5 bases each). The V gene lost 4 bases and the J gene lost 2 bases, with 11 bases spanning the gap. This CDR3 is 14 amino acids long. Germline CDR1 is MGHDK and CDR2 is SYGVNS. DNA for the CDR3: TGTGCCAGCAGTGCCCGGGACGGACAAGAGACCCAGTACTTC. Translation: CASSARDGQETQYF.

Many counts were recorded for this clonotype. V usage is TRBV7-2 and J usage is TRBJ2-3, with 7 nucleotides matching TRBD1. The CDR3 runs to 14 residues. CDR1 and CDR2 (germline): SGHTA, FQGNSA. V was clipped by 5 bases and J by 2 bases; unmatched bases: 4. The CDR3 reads CASSPDRATDTQYF. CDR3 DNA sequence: TGTGCCAGCAGCCCCGACAGGGCCACAGATACGCAGTATTTT.

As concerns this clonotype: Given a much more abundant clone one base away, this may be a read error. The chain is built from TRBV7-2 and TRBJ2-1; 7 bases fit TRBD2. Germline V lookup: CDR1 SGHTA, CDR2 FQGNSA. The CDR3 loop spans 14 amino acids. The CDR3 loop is CASSFRTSTNEQLF. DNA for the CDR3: TGTGCCAGCAGCTTCCGGACTAGTACGAATGAGCAGTTATTC.

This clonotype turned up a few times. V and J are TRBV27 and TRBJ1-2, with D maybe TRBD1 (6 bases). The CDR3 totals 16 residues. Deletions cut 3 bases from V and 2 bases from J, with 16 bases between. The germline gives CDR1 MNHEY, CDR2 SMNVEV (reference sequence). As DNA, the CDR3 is TGTGCCAGCAGTTTTGACAGGTCCCCTTCGAACTATGGCTACACCTTC. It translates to CASSFDRSPSNYGYTF.

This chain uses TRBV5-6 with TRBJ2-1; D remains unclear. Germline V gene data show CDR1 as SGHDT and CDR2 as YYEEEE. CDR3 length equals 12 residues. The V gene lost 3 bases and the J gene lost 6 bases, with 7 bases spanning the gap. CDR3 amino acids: CASSSLTNEQFF. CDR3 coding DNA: TGTGCCAGCAGCTCGTTAACCAATGAGCAGTTCTTC. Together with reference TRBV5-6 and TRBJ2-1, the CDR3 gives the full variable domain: DAGVTQSPTHLIKTRGQQVTLRCSPKSGHDTVSWYQQALGQGPQFIFQYYEEEERQRGNFPDRFSGHQFPNYSSELNVNALLLGDSALYLCASSSLTNEQFFGPGTRLTVL.